Below, 21 T cell receptor beta chains from the same sample are listed, as sequenced in a study of CD8 T cells in Susac syndrome. A quantity of about 0.5 to 1 ug RNA underwent reverse transcription using random hexamers. TCRdb redid the calling of the immunoSEQ multiplex PCR reads with MiXCR, one entry per CDR3 protein. Of roughly 330,000 distinct CDR3 sequences listed, just over 90% are singletons. Sequenced material: CD4+ T cells from PBMCs. These receptors all come from a human donor with multiple sclerosis.

The CDR3 DNA is TGTGCCAGTAGTATCATGTCGGGTACCACCGGGGAGCTGTTTTTT. As protein: CASSIMSGTTGELFF. The rearrangement joins TRBV19 to TRBJ2-2; D is ambiguous. Per germline, CDR1 LNHDA and CDR2 SQIVND (reference sequence). Trimming pared 3 bases from V and 4 bases from J, leaving 12 bases between. There are 15 residues in the CDR3.

The chain couples TRBV30 to TRBJ1-1; the match to TRBD1 covers 7 bases. Germline values: CDR1 GTSNPN, CDR2 SVGIG (reference sequence). Germline trimming cut 5 bases from V and 7 bases from J; bases unmatched to any gene: 7. This CDR3 contains 12 residues. CDR3 loop: CAWDPTGFEAFF. CDR3 sequence (DNA): TGTGCCTGGGATCCGACAGGGTTTGAAGCTTTCTTT.

V usage is TRBV18 and J usage is TRBJ2-2; 12 bases map to TRBD2. V was pared by 0 bases and J by 1 base, with 0 bases of the junction left unmatched. The germline CDR1 and CDR2 sequences are KGHSH and LQKENI. The CDR3 runs 17 residues. The CDR3 DNA follows: TGTGCCAGCTCACCACCGGGACTAGCGGGGAACACCGGGGAGCTGTTTTTT. Translated: CASSPPGLAGNTGELFF.

This clonotype showed up just a few times. This rearrangement joins TRBV7-8 to TRBJ2-7, with D maybe TRBD1 (5 bases). This CDR3 contains 12 residues. The V and J ends lost 5 bases and 3 bases respectively, with 8 bases between them. CDR1 is SGHVS, CDR2 FQNEAQ, per germline. CDR3 sequence: CASSLRGYEQYF. In DNA form, the CDR3 reads TGTGCCAGCAGCCTTAGGGGCTACGAGCAGTACTTC.

The chain employs TRBV19 and TRBJ1-2; the match to TRBD1 covers 7 bases. J lost 4 bases, V lost 8 bases, and 16 bases had no gene match. This CDR3 contains 16 residues. CDR1 is LNHDA and CDR2 is SQIVND in the germline V gene (reference sequence). This CDR3 is CASFNLRDRGSYGYTF. CDR3 sequence (DNA): TGTGCCAGTTTCAATCTCCGGGACAGAGGATCCTATGGCTACACCTTC. The whole variable domain, remainder taken from reference TRBV19 and TRBJ1-2, is DGGITQSPKYLFRKEGQNVTLSCEQNLNHDAMYWYRQDPGQGLRLIYYSQIVNDFQKGDIAEGYSVSREKKESFPLTVTSAQKNPTAFYLCASFNLRDRGSYGYTFGSGTRLTVV.

This chain's CDR3 is CASSDSWSTDTQYF. In nucleotides, the CDR3 is TGTGCCAGCAGTGACTCCTGGAGCACAGATACGCAGTATTTT. This chain uses TRBV6-4 with TRBJ2-3; D is unresolved. The CDR3 is 14 amino acids. V was clipped by 0 bases and J by 0 bases, with 4 bases between them. Germline V gives CDR1 MRHNA, CDR2 SNTAGT.

This clonotype was detected once. The chain links TRBV7-3 to TRBJ1-2; D unclear. The CDR3 runs 15 residues. Per the germline V gene, CDR1 is SGHTA and CDR2 is FQGTGA. V was pared by 2 bases and J by 4 bases, with 14 bases between. This CDR3 reads CASSLSAAIPYGYTF. CDR3 nucleotides: TGTGCCAGCAGCTTATCAGCAGCGATTCCCTATGGCTACACCTTC.

This chain uses TRBV20-1 with TRBJ2-1, with a possible D match to TRBD1 (5 bases). The germline V gene encodes CDR1 DFQATT and CDR2 SNEGSKA (reference sequence). The CDR3 extends over 12 amino acids. The ends were cut back, 6 bases at V and 7 bases at J, with 13 bases in the middle. CDR3 coding DNA: TGCAGTGCCCGCAGGGTTGAGAATGAGCAGTTCTTC. Translation gives CSARRVENEQFF.

The rearrangement uses TRBV11-2 and TRBJ1-1; tentative D call: TRBD1 (5 bases). Trimming left V 5 bases short and J 1 base short, with 14 bases between. The germline V gene has CDR1 SGHAT and CDR2 FQNNGV. This CDR3 has 15 residues. CDR3 protein: CASSTWGRENTEAFF. In nucleotides, the CDR3 is TGTGCCAGCAGCACTTGGGGACGGGAGAACACTGAAGCTTTCTTT.

The chain is built from TRBV12-5 and TRBJ1-2; TRBD1 matches at 9 bases. The CDR3 has 18 amino acids. Losses at the gene ends were 6 bases for V and 4 bases for J; bases not matched to a gene: 18. From germline, CDR1 is LGHNT and CDR2 FRNRAP. The CDR3 region is CASGPLGTGGFLSYGYTF. DNA for the CDR3: TGTGCTAGTGGACCCCTGGGAACAGGGGGCTTTTTAAGCTATGGCTACACCTTC.

V usage is TRBV30 and J usage is TRBJ2-3; 9 bases are shared with TRBD1. CDR1 is GTSNPN, CDR2 SVGIG, per germline (reference sequence). The CDR3 has 15 amino acids. Trimming at V came to 2 bases and at J to 3 bases, leaving 6 bases not matched to a gene. The CDR3 nucleotides are TGTGCCTGGAGTTGGACAGGGGATTTTACAGATACGCAGTATTTT. Protein sequence: CAWSWTGDFTDTQYF.

The CDR3 is CSATQGTGNTIYF. The CDR3, as DNA: TGCAGTGCCACCCAGGGTACTGGAAACACCATATATTTT. The chain combines TRBV20-1 with TRBJ1-3, with a tentative D call TRBD1 (5 bases). The CDR3 consists of 13 residues. V was cut by 6 bases and J by 2 bases, with 11 bases left in between. CDR1 DFQATT and CDR2 SNEGSKA come from the germline V gene (reference sequence).

The V gene is TRBV20-1, the J gene TRBJ2-4, with 8 bases identical to TRBD2. Germline lookup yields CDR1 DFQATT and CDR2 SNEGSKA (reference sequence). V dropped 2 bases and J dropped 8; count of bases not matched to a gene: 8. There are 14 residues in the CDR3. The CDR3 reads CSARLAGGFDIQYF. CDR3 sequence (DNA): TGCAGTGCTAGACTAGCGGGTGGTTTTGACATTCAGTACTTC.

The chain uses TRBV7-8 and TRBJ1-3; 9 nucleotides align to TRBD1. Germline assignment: CDR1 SGHVS and CDR2 FQNEAQ. The CDR3 is 16 amino acids. V shed 5 bases and J 4 bases; nucleotides not matched to a gene: 9. For the CDR3, the DNA is TGTGCCAGCAGCCCTACGGGACAGGGCGCAGGAAACACCATATATTTT. This sequence encodes CASSPTGQGAGNTIYF. The full variable domain, in which reference TRBV7-8 and TRBJ1-3 provide the parts outside the CDR3, is GAGVSQSPRYKVAKRGQDVALRCDPISGHVSLFWYQQALGQGPEFLTYFQNEAQLDKSGLPSDRFFAERPEGSVSTLKIQRTQQEDSAVYLCASSPTGQGAGNTIYFGEGSWLTVV.

The chain uses TRBV30 and TRBJ2-1, with TRBD2 matching over 12 bases. This CDR3 is built from 15 residues. Trimming removed 7 bases from V and 4 bases from J; junction bases left unmatched: 8. Germline loops: CDR1 GTSNPN, CDR2 SVGIG (reference sequence). The CDR3 bases are TGTGCCTCGTCCTCCGGGACTAGCGGGTACAATGAGCAGTTCTTC. This translates into CASSSGTSGYNEQFF.

This chain links TRBV19 with TRBJ1-1; D is perhaps TRBD1 (5 bases). V was trimmed by 5 bases and J by 1 base, leaving 17 bases between them. Per the germline V gene, CDR1 is LNHDA and CDR2 is SQIVND (reference sequence). This CDR3 has 16 residues. The CDR3 DNA reads TGTGCCAGTAGTTTTTTCGGGGGTTCGAAGAACACTGAAGCTTTCTTT. It is translated as CASSFFGGSKNTEAFF. Supplemented by reference TRBV19 and TRBJ1-1, the full variable domain reads DGGITQSPKYLFRKEGQNVTLSCEQNLNHDAMYWYRQDPGQGLRLIYYSQIVNDFQKGDIAEGYSVSREKKESFPLTVTSAQKNPTAFYLCASSFFGGSKNTEAFFGQGTRLTVV.

V is TRBV2 and J is TRBJ1-2; no reliable D call. From germline, CDR1 is SNHLY and CDR2 FYNNEI. This CDR3 has 14 residues. V dropped 1 base and J dropped 5 bases, with 11 bases sitting between them. The CDR3 reads CASSEEGIGYGYTF. DNA for the CDR3: TGTGCCAGCAGTGAAGAGGGTATCGGGTATGGCTACACCTTC.

The chain combines TRBV7-3 with TRBJ2-3; D could derive from TRBD1 or TRBD2 (6 bases each). The length of the CDR3 is 15 residues. Germline CDR1 reads SGHTA; CDR2 reads FQGTGA. Between the trimmed V and J ends, which lost 1 base and 4 bases, there was a span of 12 bases. In nucleotides, the CDR3 is TGTGCCAGCAGCTTAAACGTCGGGGGCCCAGATACGCAGTATTTT. Translating gives CASSLNVGGPDTQYF. The full variable domain, rest sourced from reference TRBV7-3 and TRBJ2-3, is GAGVSQTPSNKVTEKGKYVELRCDPISGHTALYWYRQSLGQGPEFLIYFQGTGAADDSGLPNDRFFAVRPEGSVSTLKIQRTERGDSAVYLCASSLNVGGPDTQYFGPGTRLTVL.

The CDR3 bases are TGTGCCTGGGGCAGGGGGGTAGAAGGCTACACCTTC. Translating gives CAWGRGVEGYTF. V gene TRBV30 combines with J gene TRBJ1-2; 7 bases match TRBD1. Germline values: CDR1 GTSNPN, CDR2 SVGIG (reference sequence). V lost 5 bases and J lost 8; bases outside the gene matches: 8. The CDR3 runs to 12 residues.

This clonotype was counted a single time. This chain connects TRBV9 to TRBJ1-2; D perhaps matches TRBD1 (5 bases). V was trimmed by 2 bases and J by 9 bases, leaving 20 bases between them. The CDR3 length is 15 residues. Germline V lookup: CDR1 SGDLS, CDR2 YYNGEE. CDR3 amino acids: CASSVMTGTIPSYTF. CDR3 nucleotides: TGTGCCAGCAGCGTCATGACTGGGACGATCCCCAGCTACACCTTC.

This rearrangement joins TRBV14 to TRBJ1-6; TRBD1 matches at 11 bases. CDR3 length: 15 residues. CDR1 and CDR2 (germline): SGHDN, FVKESK. V lost 3 bases, J lost 7 bases, and 2 bases stayed unmatched. CDR3 sequence: CASSHGTGGNSPLHF. DNA of the CDR3: TGTGCCAGCAGCCATGGGACAGGGGGAAATTCACCCCTCCACTTT.